The 22 T cell receptor beta chains in this list originate from one sample, sequenced in a study of cytomegalovirus exposure and HLA in healthy donors. 13 Jbeta primers and 60 Vbeta primers were used for the PCR. Libraries were prepared by immunoSEQ multiplex PCR; TCRdb keeps only in-frame clonotypes and omits some of them. In the table there are some 150,000 clones, around a tenth of which are singletons. Sequencing used PBMCs. These receptors came from a middle-aged man in good health and CMV-seronegative.

The chain is built from TRBV5-1 and TRBJ1-4, with 9 bases identical to TRBD1. Losses at the gene ends were 4 bases for V and 4 bases for J; bases not matched to a gene: 11. This CDR3 spans 17 amino acids. Per the germline V gene, CDR1 is SGHRS and CDR2 is YFSETQ. CDR3: CASSRSLGQGGNEKLFF. Here the CDR3 DNA reads TGCGCCAGCAGCCGTTCCCTGGGACAGGGCGGTAATGAAAAACTGTTTTTT.

The CDR3: CASSYAGNTEAFF. CDR3 bases: TGTGCCAGCAGTTACGCAGGGAACACTGAAGCTTTCTTT. The chain links TRBV6-6 to TRBJ1-1; no definite D call. V was trimmed by 2 bases and J by 1 base, leaving 5 bases between them. CDR3 length: 13 amino acids. From germline, CDR1 is MNHNY and CDR2 SVGAGI (reference sequence).

This chain uses TRBV30 with TRBJ1-1, with D unresolved. Germline-derived CDR1 and CDR2 are GTSNPN and SVGIG (reference sequence). The CDR3 covers 14 residues. With 6 bases removed from V and 5 bases from J, the gap between germline ends came to 19 bases. CDR3 DNA sequence: TGTGCCTGTACCGCCGGCCTCCGGAGGACTGAAGCTTTCTTT. Translation gives CACTAGLRRTEAFF.

The rearrangement uses TRBV19 and TRBJ2-7; D possibly corresponds to TRBD1 (5 bases). Germline loops: CDR1 LNHDA, CDR2 SQIVND (reference sequence). V shed 10 bases and J shed 1 base, with 20 bases lying between them. The length of the CDR3 is 15 residues. The CDR3 DNA is TGTGCCACTCGTGGACCCTCAGGGCAATCCTACGAGCAGTACTTC. This sequence encodes CATRGPSGQSYEQYF.

This clone was recorded a few times. The chain carries TRBV7-6 and TRBJ1-3; D gene uncertain. Germline CDR1 reads SGHVS; CDR2 reads FNYEAQ. The germline V and J ends were trimmed by 4 bases and 1 base, with 11 bases remaining between them. The CDR3 has 15 residues. The chain's CDR3 is CASSSYDKSGNTIYF. The CDR3 bases are TGTGCCAGCAGCTCGTATGACAAATCTGGAAACACCATATATTTT. The variable domain in full, with the rest retrieved from reference TRBV7-6 and TRBJ1-3, is GAGVSQSPRYKVTKRGQDVALRCDPISGHVSLYWYRQALGQGPEFLTYFNYEAQQDKSGLPNDRFSAERPEGSISTLTIQRTEQRDSAMYRCASSSYDKSGNTIYFGEGSWLTVV.

The chain has TRBV9 and TRBJ1-5; 7 positions agree with TRBD1. The ends lost 3 bases at V and 2 bases at J; junction bases unmatched: 11. CDR1 is SGDLS and CDR2 is YYNGEE in the germline V gene. The CDR3 sequence is 17 residues long. CDR3 in amino acids: CASSATKQGIGNQPQHF. The CDR3 DNA reads as TGTGCCAGCAGCGCGACAAAACAGGGGATCGGCAATCAGCCCCAGCATTTT.

The J gene is TRBJ1-3, the V gene TRBV9, with a tentative D call TRBD1 (6 bases). V shed 4 bases and J shed 0 bases, with 11 bases lying between them. The germline V gene encodes CDR1 SGDLS and CDR2 YYNGEE. This CDR3 comprises 15 residues. CDR3 DNA sequence: TGTGCCAGCAGCTCAACAGGGACCTCTGGAAACACCATATATTTT. Its translation: CASSSTGTSGNTIYF.

The genes are TRBV7-9 and TRBJ2-7; 9 positions match TRBD1. The CDR3 runs to 16 residues. In germline, CDR1 is SEHNR, CDR2 FQNEAQ (reference sequence). The V and J ends lost 5 bases and 6 bases, in that order; junction bases with no gene match: 14. The CDR3 bases are TGTGCCAGCAGCGCCCACCCGGGGGACAGGGTAACCGAGCAGTACTTC. Translation: CASSAHPGDRVTEQYF.

The gene calls are TRBV30 and TRBJ2-5, with 7 bases lining up with TRBD2. V gave up 1 base and J gave up 4 bases; unmatched junction bases: 9. CDR3 length equals 15 residues. CDR1 is GTSNPN, CDR2 SVGIG, per germline (reference sequence). The CDR3 DNA reads as TGTGCCTGGAGTGCTGGGACTACCTCCCGAGAGACCCAGTACTTC. Amino acid sequence: CAWSAGTTSRETQYF.

This clone has more than one count but fewer than ten. This sequence joins TRBV6-5 and TRBJ1-1; D call uncertain. Germline assignment: CDR1 MNHEY and CDR2 SVGAGI. V was pared by 0 bases and J by 0 bases, with 8 bases between. The CDR3 totals 15 residues. This CDR3 is CASSYSSVLNTEAFF. CDR3 coding DNA: TGTGCCAGCAGTTACTCGAGTGTTTTGAACACTGAAGCTTTCTTT.

The chain is built from TRBV5-3 and TRBJ2-5, with D perhaps TRBD2 (6 bases). TRBV5-3 is an ORF, with its function uncertain. V was cut by 7 bases and J by 2 bases, with 18 bases left in between. The CDR3 runs to 15 residues. The CDR3 sequence: CARADPGLRQETQYF. DNA for the CDR3: TGTGCCAGAGCCGATCCGGGACTCCGACAAGAGACCCAGTACTTC.

This clone was observed a handful of times. This chain connects TRBV5-1 to TRBJ2-1; D not certain. Germline assignment: CDR1 SGHRS and CDR2 YFSETQ. This CDR3 region has 11 residues. V lost 2 bases to trimming and J lost 8 bases, with 5 bases between them. The CDR3 sequence is CASSFLDEQFF. The CDR3 nucleotides are TGCGCCAGCAGCTTCCTAGATGAGCAGTTCTTC.

This sequence joins TRBV19 and TRBJ2-2; D is unresolved. CDR3 length: 12 amino acids. Germline CDR1 LNHDA, CDR2 SQIVND (reference sequence). V was clipped by 7 bases and J by 9 bases, with 12 bases between them. CDR3 bases: TGTGCCAGTATATCCCCGAGGCGGGAGCTGTTTTTT. It yields the protein CASISPRRELFF. Looking up the rest from reference TRBV19 and TRBJ2-2 gives the full variable domain: DGGITQSPKYLFRKEGQNVTLSCEQNLNHDAMYWYRQDPGQGLRLIYYSQIVNDFQKGDIAEGYSVSREKKESFPLTVTSAQKNPTAFYLCASISPRRELFFGEGSRLTVL.

This chain uses TRBV9 with TRBJ2-5; D may be TRBD2 (6 bases). V was clipped by 5 bases and J by 5 bases, with 13 bases between them. The germline V gene encodes CDR1 SGDLS and CDR2 YYNGEE. The CDR3 totals 13 residues. CDR3 in amino acids: CASSLGAGETQYF. The CDR3 DNA is TGTGCCAGCAGTTTGGGCGCGGGGGAGACCCAGTACTTC.

The V and J genes are TRBV27 and TRBJ2-7, with 10 bases aligning to TRBD2. CDR1 and CDR2 from the germline V gene are MNHEY and SMNVEV (reference sequence). V shed 6 bases, J shed 3 bases, and the junction held 11 bases outside the gene matches. This CDR3 is 16 amino acids long. CDR3 amino acids: CASRLRTSGSYYEQYF. CDR3 DNA: TGTGCCAGCAGACTTCGGACTAGCGGAAGCTACTACGAGCAGTACTTC.

This clone was observed a few times. This chain links TRBV4-1 with TRBJ1-1; the D is unclear. The germline gives CDR1 MGHRA, CDR2 YSYEKL. This CDR3 contains 13 residues. The V gene lost 1 base and the J gene lost 1 base, with 4 bases spanning the gap. The CDR3 DNA is TGCGCCAGCAGCCAAGTAAAGAACACTGAAGCTTTCTTT. Amino acids: CASSQVKNTEAFF.

This clone was detected a few times. The chain combines TRBV7-3 with TRBJ2-1; 9 nucleotides align to TRBD2. Germline CDR1 SGHTA, CDR2 FQGTGA. This CDR3 spans 13 amino acids. V trimming: 8 bases; J trimming: 10 bases; junction bases outside the gene matches: 9. For the CDR3, the DNA is TGTGCCAGCTCGGAGACTAGCGGTGGGGAGCAGTTCTTC. This sequence encodes CASSETSGGEQFF.

This clone has just a few counts. This chain uses TRBV2 with TRBJ1-3; the D gene is possibly TRBD1 (6 bases). V was shortened by 4 bases and J by 2 bases, with 12 bases between the two germline ends. The CDR3 spans 15 residues. Germline lookup yields CDR1 SNHLY and CDR2 FYNNEI. The CDR3 DNA follows: TGTGCCAGCAGTGTAACACAGGGAACTGGAAACACCATATATTTT. As protein: CASSVTQGTGNTIYF. Full variable domain (rest looked up from reference TRBV2 and TRBJ1-3): EPEVTQTPSHQVTQMGQEVILRCVPISNHLYFYWYRQILGQKVEFLVSFYNNEISEKSEIFDDQFSVERPDGSNFTLKIRSTKLEDSAMYFCASSVTQGTGNTIYFGEGSWLTVV.

The chain links TRBV14 to TRBJ1-6; D might be TRBD1 (5 bases). V was clipped by 1 base and J by 6 bases, with 19 bases between them. Germline V gene data show CDR1 as SGHDN and CDR2 as FVKESK. This CDR3 region has 18 residues. CDR3 in DNA: TGTGCCAGCAGCCAAGTCGCAGGGCCCTATGGGGTTAATTCACCCCTCCACTTT. Its translation: CASSQVAGPYGVNSPLHF.

This clone was counted only a few times. The chain recombines TRBV7-2 with TRBJ1-2, with unresolved D. The CDR3 extends over 16 amino acids. Per germline, CDR1 SGHTA and CDR2 FQGNSA. With 1 base removed from V and 5 bases from J, the gap between germline ends came to 17 bases. CDR3 sequence (DNA): TGTGCCAGCAGCTTAGGGCGGGCAATCCGTAGGTATGGCTACACCTTC. Amino acids: CASSLGRAIRRYGYTF.

In its sample, this clone was seen once. This chain links TRBV6-1 with TRBJ2-1, with 8 bases that match TRBD2. The CDR3 length is 13 residues. Unmatched junction bases numbered 5, after V lost 8 bases and J lost 5 bases. Germline assignment: CDR1 MNHNS and CDR2 SASEGT. CDR3 DNA sequence: TGTGCCAGCCGGGAGGGGGGGGACAATGAGCAGTTCTTC. As protein: CASREGGDNEQFF.

This clone was seen more than once but under ten times. The chain carries TRBV10-2 and TRBJ1-5; TRBD1 aligns across 8 bases. With V trimmed by 0 bases and J by 6 bases, 1 base remained unmatched. CDR1 and CDR2 from the germline V gene are WSHSY and SAAADI. The CDR3 is 14 amino acids. CDR3 residues: CASSESTGAQPQHF. CDR3 DNA: TGCGCCAGCAGTGAGTCGACAGGGGCTCAGCCCCAGCATTTT.